The 23 T cell receptor beta chains below were found in one sample sequenced in a study of post-analysis software for immune sequencing data. Overall study results and limits: A handful of TRBV segments were significantly more frequent in patients than in controls. TRBV5-6, TRBV5-1 and TRBV20-1 were among these segments.

Unique molecular identifiers were built into the TCR beta cDNA libraries. In TCRdb, the PCR reads were re-called with MiXCR into one record per CDR3 protein. The table has more than 500,000 distinct CDR3 sequences, 30% to 40% seen once; the top ten hold approximately 5.4%. These receptors' targets are unknown. The sample consisted of blood. These TCRs come from a girl between 2 and 17 years old with multiple sclerosis.

The chain has TRBV6-5 and TRBJ2-5; D gene ambiguous. The CDR3 contains 14 residues. Germline CDR1 and CDR2: MNHEY and SVGAGI. The V gene lost 2 bases and the J gene lost 5 bases, with 12 bases spanning the gap. For the CDR3, the DNA is TGTGCCAGCAGTTACGAGATCGCGACGGAGACCCAGTACTTC. This translates into CASSYEIATETQYF.

This clonotype was counted between two and nine times. The rearrangement links TRBV11-1 to TRBJ2-5; 7 nucleotides agree with TRBD1. The trim removed 5 bases at V and 0 bases at J, leaving 9 bases unmatched. The CDR3 has 16 residues. Germline CDR1 and CDR2: SGHAT and FQDESV (reference sequence). CDR3 amino acids: CASSPSDRANQETQYF. In DNA form, the CDR3 reads TGTGCCAGCAGCCCGAGTGACAGGGCAAACCAAGAGACCCAGTACTTC.

This clonotype was detected only a few times. The DNA for the CDR3 is TGTGCCAGCAGCTTAGGGGCCAACAGGGGGCATAATTCACCCCTCCACTTT. This codes for CASSLGANRGHNSPLHF. The chain uses TRBV7-8 and TRBJ1-6, with 9 positions matching TRBD1. Trimming took 1 base from V and 5 from J; bases not matched to a gene: 6. Germline lookup yields CDR1 SGHVS and CDR2 FQNEAQ. This CDR3 region has 17 residues.

Concerning this clonotype itself: A read error is possible here, since a much larger clone lies one base away. The gene calls are TRBV27 and TRBJ2-1; TRBD2 aligns across 9 bases. The CDR3 is made up of 14 amino acids. CDR1 MNHEY and CDR2 SMNVEV come from the germline V gene (reference sequence). The CDR3 here is CASSSAGGYNERFF. The DNA of the CDR3 is TGTGCCAGCAGTTCGGCGGGGGGGTACAATGAGCGGTTCTTC.

The chain recombines TRBV10-3 with TRBJ2-5; 7 positions agree with TRBD2. V shed 2 bases and J 1 base; nucleotides not matched to a gene: 1. Per germline, CDR1 ENHRY and CDR2 SYGVKD. The CDR3 is made up of 14 amino acids. CDR3 in DNA: TGTGCCATCAGTGAGGGCGGGGGCCAAGAGACCCAGTACTTC. Residues: CAISEGGGQETQYF.

J is TRBJ1-2 and V is TRBV11-2; TRBD1 matches 7 bases. From germline, CDR1 is SGHAT and CDR2 FQNNGV. The V segment lost 3 bases and the J segment 4 bases; nucleotides outside the gene matches: 5. This CDR3 has 14 amino acids. CDR3 protein: CASSLDRSIYGYTF. The DNA of the CDR3 is TGTGCCAGCAGCTTGGACAGGTCCATCTATGGCTACACCTTC.

This clonotype has only a few counts. This rearrangement joins TRBV6-5 to TRBJ1-2; D is undetermined. CDR1 MNHEY and CDR2 SVGAGI come from the germline V gene. V gave up 0 bases and J gave up 5 bases, with 10 bases separating them. The CDR3 is 14 residues long. CDR3 bases: TGTGCCAGCAGTTACTCACGGGCCCTATATGGCTACACCTTC. As protein: CASSYSRALYGYTF.

The genes are TRBV9 and TRBJ2-1; 9 bases agree with TRBD2. Per germline, CDR1 SGDLS and CDR2 YYNGEE. V gave up 0 bases and J gave up 10 bases; unmatched junction bases: 11. The CDR3 runs 16 residues. Here the CDR3 DNA reads TGTGCCAGCAGCGTAGGCGCGCGGGGGGGCCCGAGCGAGCAGTTCTTC. Its translation is CASSVGARGGPSEQFF.

The J gene is TRBJ2-7, the V gene TRBV20-1; D is ambiguous. The V and J ends lost 5 bases and 0 bases respectively, with 11 bases between them. The CDR3 extends over 13 amino acids. CDR1 is DFQATT, CDR2 SNEGSKA, per germline (reference sequence). CDR3: CSADRPSSYEQYF. CDR3 sequence (DNA): TGCAGTGCTGATCGACCCTCCTCCTACGAGCAGTACTTC.

This chain links TRBV10-3 with TRBJ2-1, with TRBD2 matching over 11 bases. Per the germline V gene, CDR1 is ENHRY and CDR2 is SYGVKD. The CDR3 has 13 amino acids. Trimming removed 9 bases from V and 4 bases from J; junction bases left unmatched: 2. CDR3 DNA: TGTGCCATGACTAGCGGGGTGTACAATGAGCAGTTCTTC. Translating it yields CAMTSGVYNEQFF.

A word on this clonotype: One junction end does not reproduce the germline sequence, and a read error may be involved. The V call is TRBV20-1, the J call TRBJ2-1; TRBD2 agrees at 8 bases. This CDR3 region has 15 residues. Germline V gene sequence: CDR1 DFQATT, CDR2 SNEGSKA (reference sequence). The CDR3 bases are TGCAGTGCTAGGAAATTTACTAGCGGCTACAGTGAGCAGTTCTTC. Its protein is CSARKFTSGYSEQFF.

This clonotype came up a few times. This chain links TRBV7-2 with TRBJ2-3, with D unclear. With 5 bases removed from V and 1 base from J, the gap between germline ends came to 13 bases. The CDR3 contains 15 residues. The V gene's germline CDR1 is SGHTA and CDR2 FQGNSA. The CDR3 here is CASSPRRQGTDTQYF. The CDR3 nucleotides are TGTGCCAGCAGCCCCCGCCGGCAGGGCACAGATACGCAGTATTTT.

This clonotype was seen only a few times. The V and J genes are TRBV12-3 or TRBV12-4 and TRBJ2-3; D gene uncertain. The CDR3 is made up of 12 amino acids. Trimming cost V 5 bases and J 4 bases, with 7 bases left between them. The CDR3 coding sequence is TGTGCCAGCAGTGTAGGCCCAGATACGCAGTATTTT. This gives the protein CASSVGPDTQYF.

This clonotype turned up a few times. The J gene is TRBJ2-1, the V gene TRBV20-1; D is possibly TRBD1 or TRBD2 (5 bases each). Trimming removed 3 bases from V and 3 bases from J, with 9 bases in between. This CDR3 is 13 amino acids long. Per germline, CDR1 DFQATT and CDR2 SNEGSKA (reference sequence). CDR3: CSASGALYNEQFF. The CDR3 DNA sequence: TGCAGTGCTAGCGGGGCCCTCTACAATGAGCAGTTCTTC.

By frequency in the sample, this clonotype is medium-sized. J is TRBJ1-5 and V is TRBV15, with D unresolved. V was pared by 4 bases and J by 0 bases, with 19 bases between. Germline lookup yields CDR1 LNHNV and CDR2 YYDKDF (reference sequence). This CDR3 contains 18 residues. Written as DNA, the CDR3 is TGTGCCACCAGCACAGACCGACGGTGGGCGTATAGCAATCAGCCCCAGCATTTT. It codes for CATSTDRRWAYSNQPQHF.

The chain joins TRBV7-9 to TRBJ1-1; D perhaps matches TRBD1 (5 bases). The germline V gene encodes CDR1 SEHNR and CDR2 FQNEAQ (reference sequence). The CDR3 spans 11 residues. With 0 bases removed from V and 11 bases from J, the gap between germline ends came to 7 bases. This chain's CDR3 is CASSLAGDAFF. CDR3 bases: TGTGCCAGCAGCTTAGCAGGGGATGCTTTCTTT. Filled out from reference TRBV7-9 and TRBJ1-1, the complete variable domain reads DTGVSQNPRHKITKRGQNVTFRCDPISEHNRLYWYRQTLGQGPEFLTYFQNEAQLEKSRLLSDRFSAERPKGSFSTLEIQRTEQGDSAMYLCASSLAGDAFFGQGTRLTVV.

The genes are TRBV7-2 and TRBJ2-4; 8 nucleotides match TRBD2. This CDR3 spans 17 amino acids. In germline, CDR1 is SGHTA, CDR2 FQGNSA. Trimming removed 1 base from V and 3 bases from J; junction bases left unmatched: 8. In DNA form, the CDR3 reads TGTGCCAGCAGCTTAGGATTGGGTACTAGCGGCAAAAACATTCAGTACTTC. Protein: CASSLGLGTSGKNIQYF.

This clonotype occurred a few times. The chain uses TRBV6-5 and TRBJ1-2; possible D gene TRBD1, 5 bases. V lost 5 bases, J lost 2 bases, and 9 bases lay in between. The CDR3 runs 13 residues. Germline CDR1 is MNHEY and CDR2 is SVGAGI. CDR3 loop: CASSKSGNYGYTF. In DNA, the CDR3 is TGTGCCAGCAGTAAGTCAGGGAACTATGGCTACACCTTC.

The rearrangement uses TRBV6-2 or TRBV6-3 and TRBJ2-5; TRBD2 matches 10 bases. CDR3 length equals 13 residues. J was trimmed by 2 bases and V by 8 bases; bases with no gene match: 2. The germline CDR1 and CDR2 sequences are MNHEY and SVGEGT. CDR3 nucleotides: TGTGCCAGCGGGACTAGCGTACAAGAGACCCAGTACTTC. Protein sequence: CASGTSVQETQYF.

This chain uses TRBV7-8 with TRBJ1-1; tentatively, D is TRBD1 (5 bases). Germline CDR1 reads SGHVS; CDR2 reads FQNEAQ. Trimming pared 2 bases from V and 3 bases from J, leaving 16 bases between. The CDR3 extends over 16 amino acids. The CDR3 spells CASSLNEGREYTEAFF. The CDR3 DNA reads as TGTGCCAGCAGCTTAAACGAGGGGAGGGAGTACACTGAAGCTTTCTTT. Full variable domain (missing parts from reference TRBV7-8 and TRBJ1-1): GAGVSQSPRYKVAKRGQDVALRCDPISGHVSLFWYQQALGQGPEFLTYFQNEAQLDKSGLPSDRFFAERPEGSVSTLKIQRTQQEDSAVYLCASSLNEGREYTEAFFGQGTRLTVV.

The chain carries TRBV29-1 and TRBJ2-3; D gene unclear. The germline V gene encodes CDR1 SQVTM and CDR2 ANQGSEA. The germline V and J ends were trimmed by 5 bases and 2 bases, with 11 bases remaining between them. This CDR3 contains 13 residues. The CDR3 here is CSVSARHTDTQYF. Here the CDR3 DNA reads TGCAGCGTTTCGGCACGTCACACAGATACGCAGTATTTT.

As for this clonotype: A single base separates this from a much larger clone, so it may be a read error. V usage is TRBV10-2 and J usage is TRBJ2-5; D gene uncertain. The length of the CDR3 is 10 residues. From germline, CDR1 is WSHSY and CDR2 SAAADI. V was shortened by 8 bases and J by 13 bases, with 14 bases between the two germline ends. CDR3 sequence reads: CASGSGERYF. The DNA for the CDR3 is TGCGCCAGCGGGTCGGGCGAGCGGTACTTC.

This clonotype appeared many times. This chain joins TRBV28 and TRBJ2-4; possible D gene TRBD1, 6 bases. The CDR3 consists of 17 residues. Germline assignment: CDR1 MDHEN and CDR2 SYDVKM. V was pared by 3 bases and J by 5 bases, with 20 bases between. The chain's CDR3 is CASSLGVLQGSENIQYF. The DNA of the CDR3 is TGTGCCAGCAGTTTGGGTGTCCTGCAGGGGAGTGAAAACATTCAGTACTTC.